The 21 T cell receptor beta chains listed next were all sequenced from one sample in a study of blood T cell repertoires in COVID-19 (dated by TCRdb to the early 2020s). Libraries were made using the immunoSEQ multiplex PCR assay. TCRdb stores this immuneACCESS table with in-frame sequences only. Part of the clones is absent; in the studies checked, under half of the shortfall reflects unresolved V genes, and no reason is known for the rest. The sample table shows under 150,000 clones, and over 75% are seen once. The ten largest clones represent roughly 2.9% of the sample. The sample consisted of PBMCs or T cells enriched from blood (not recorded which). Every receptor here comes from a woman aged 50 to 60 who had recovered from COVID-19.

This clone was detected only once. This chain connects TRBV7-3 to TRBJ1-6; TRBD1 aligns across 7 bases. V gave up 5 bases and J gave up 9 bases; unmatched junction bases: 7. The germline V gene has CDR1 SGHTA and CDR2 FQGTGA. The CDR3 runs to 14 residues. The CDR3 sequence: CASSHGQELSPLHF. The CDR3 DNA follows: TGTGCCAGCAGCCACGGACAGGAGCTTTCACCCCTCCACTTT.

To note about this clone: The sample contains more than one DNA sequence encoding this CDR3. J is TRBJ1-2 and V is TRBV12-3 or TRBV12-4, with TRBD1 matching over 7 bases. Losses at the gene ends were 5 bases for V and 5 bases for J; bases not matched to a gene: 5. The CDR3 totals 13 residues. The CDR3 reads CASSPTGTYGYTF. The CDR3 DNA reads TGTGCCAGCAGTCCGACAGGGACTTATGGCTACACCTTC.

The gene calls are TRBV11-2 and TRBJ2-7, with 8 bases aligning to TRBD1. J gave up 3 bases and V 4 bases, and 8 bases lay outside the gene matches. This CDR3 has 15 amino acids. The germline V gene has CDR1 SGHAT and CDR2 FQNNGV. CDR3 sequence (DNA): TGTGCCAGCAGCTCCGGACAGGGCGCCTACTACGAGCAGTACTTC. It specifies CASSSGQGAYYEQYF.

The V and J genes are TRBV30 and TRBJ1-3; D is unresolved. There are 15 residues in the CDR3. Trimming took 4 bases from V and 0 from J, leaving 13 bases between them. The V gene's germline CDR1 is GTSNPN and CDR2 SVGIG (reference sequence). The CDR3 nucleotides read TGTGCCTGGATCCCTTTCCGTCTCTCTGGAAACACCATATATTTT. It is translated as CAWIPFRLSGNTIYF.

The rearrangement joins TRBV27 to TRBJ2-7, with 11 bases fitting TRBD1. CDR1 and CDR2 from the germline V gene are MNHEY and SMNVEV (reference sequence). CDR3 size: 15 residues. The junction had 9 bases not matched to a gene; V was cut back by 5 bases and J by 6 bases. The CDR3, as DNA: TGTGCCAGCAGTATCACCGGGACAGGGGGAATCGAGCAGTACTTC. Its translation is CASSITGTGGIEQYF.

The chain has TRBV28 and TRBJ2-1; D not certain. Germline V gene data show CDR1 as MDHEN and CDR2 as SYDVKM. CDR3 length: 14 amino acids. V was clipped by 7 bases and J by 2 bases, with 12 bases between them. The CDR3 nucleotides are TGTGCCAGCAACTACCGAGCCACCTACAATGAGCAGTTCTTC. It codes for CASNYRATYNEQFF.

CDR3 protein: CASSLTQLGPSGAQETQYF. CDR3 nucleotides: TGTGCCAGCAGTTTAACCCAGTTGGGCCCTAGCGGGGCCCAAGAGACCCAGTACTTC. The chain couples TRBV27 to TRBJ2-5; 9 bases align to TRBD2. The V and J ends lost 2 bases and 1 base, in that order; junction bases with no gene match: 14. The CDR3 extends over 19 amino acids. The germline gives CDR1 MNHEY, CDR2 SMNVEV (reference sequence).

V and J are TRBV19 and TRBJ2-1; D call uncertain. V was shortened by 9 bases and J by 1 base, with 4 bases between the two germline ends. Germline V gives CDR1 LNHDA, CDR2 SQIVND (reference sequence). This CDR3 contains 11 residues. The CDR3 loop reads CASTSYNEQFF. The DNA for the CDR3 is TGTGCCAGCACTTCCTACAATGAGCAGTTCTTC.

The chain couples TRBV6-2 or TRBV6-3 to TRBJ2-2; no clear D gene. The CDR3 consists of 12 residues. From germline, CDR1 is MNHEY and CDR2 SVGEGT. The ends were cut back, 4 bases at V and 3 bases at J, with 3 bases in the middle. CDR3 residues: CASSSYTGELFF. In DNA form, the CDR3 reads TGTGCCAGCAGTTCCTACACCGGGGAGCTGTTTTTT.

The rearrangement uses TRBV11-2 and TRBJ2-1; TRBD2 matches at 8 bases. Germline trimming cut 4 bases from V and 2 bases from J; bases unmatched to any gene: 4. Looked up from germline, CDR1 is SGHAT and CDR2 is FQNNGV. The CDR3 extends over 15 amino acids. The CDR3: CASSSISGAYNEQFF. The CDR3, as DNA: TGTGCCAGCAGCTCGATTAGCGGGGCCTACAATGAGCAGTTCTTC.

This clone was picked up one time. The chain uses TRBV27 and TRBJ1-2; the D is unclear. Germline CDR1 reads MNHEY; CDR2 reads SMNVEV (reference sequence). V was clipped by 6 bases and J by 5 bases, with 16 bases between them. The CDR3 runs to 14 residues. CDR3 amino acids: CASRSGKRFYGYTF. As DNA, the CDR3 is TGTGCCAGCAGATCGGGAAAAAGGTTTTATGGCTACACCTTC.

This clone was seen a single time. The chain uses TRBV7-9 and TRBJ2-1; D is unresolved. CDR1 SEHNR and CDR2 FQNEAQ come from the germline V gene (reference sequence). Trimming cost V 5 bases and J 5 bases, with 4 bases left between them. This CDR3 is 11 amino acids long. The CDR3 DNA reads as TGTGCCAGCAGCCTACACAATGAGCAGTTCTTC. It codes for CASSLHNEQFF.

The chain uses TRBV7-9 and TRBJ1-2, with D possibly TRBD1 on 5 matching bases. The germline V gene encodes CDR1 SEHNR and CDR2 FQNEAQ (reference sequence). The CDR3 extends over 14 amino acids. With 7 bases removed from V and 0 bases from J, the gap between germline ends came to 12 bases. CDR3 region: CASTPTGANYGYTF. The CDR3 DNA reads as TGTGCCAGCACCCCCACGGGGGCTAACTATGGCTACACCTTC.

This chain uses TRBV10-3 with TRBJ1-1; weak D call: TRBD1 (6 bases). CDR1 ENHRY and CDR2 SYGVKD come from the germline V gene. This CDR3 is built from 12 residues. Trimming shortened V by 8 bases and J by 3 bases, and 10 bases separated the two germline ends. The CDR3 DNA is TGTGCCATCCAGGGGCGGGACACTGAAGCTTTCTTT. Amino acids: CAIQGRDTEAFF.

The chain couples TRBV5-6 to TRBJ1-5; 9 nucleotides match TRBD1. CDR3 size: 16 residues. Losses at the gene ends were 1 base for V and 4 bases for J; bases not matched to a gene: 6. Per germline, CDR1 SGHDT and CDR2 YYEEEE. CDR3 DNA: TGTGCCAGCAGCTTGAGGGGACAGGGTGGAAATCAGCCCCAGCATTTT. Protein sequence: CASSLRGQGGNQPQHF.

The rearrangement joins TRBV9 to TRBJ2-7; tentative D call: TRBD2 (5 bases). Per the germline V gene, CDR1 is SGDLS and CDR2 is YYNGEE. The V and J ends lost 4 bases and 2 bases respectively, with 16 bases between them. The CDR3 totals 15 residues. In DNA, the CDR3 is TGTGCCAGCAGCCCCGCTCACGGGGTAACCTACGAGCAGTACTTC. Its translation is CASSPAHGVTYEQYF.

This chain joins TRBV5-5 and TRBJ1-5; TRBD1 matches 8 bases. V gave up 3 bases and J gave up 6 bases; unmatched junction bases: 8. Germline V gene sequence: CDR1 SGHKS, CDR2 YYEKEE (reference sequence). This CDR3 spans 15 amino acids. The CDR3 sequence: CASSSQGGRTQPQHF. The CDR3 nucleotides read TGTGCCAGCAGCTCACAGGGGGGACGGACTCAGCCCCAGCATTTT.

In DNA form, the CDR3 reads TGTGCCAGCAGCTGGACAGGGTTGAGCACCGGGGAGCTGTTTTTT. As protein: CASSWTGLSTGELFF. The chain links TRBV5-6 to TRBJ2-2; 8 nucleotides agree with TRBD1. The V and J ends lost 3 bases and 4 bases, in that order; junction bases with no gene match: 5. The CDR3 consists of 15 residues. Germline assignment: CDR1 SGHDT and CDR2 YYEEEE.

The rearrangement joins TRBV11-3 to TRBJ2-1; TRBD2 might be the D (6 bases). CDR1 and CDR2 from the germline V gene are SGHNT and YENEEA. The length of the CDR3 is 14 residues. Deletions cut 5 bases from V and 9 bases from J, with 17 bases between. The CDR3 nucleotides are TGTGCCAGCAGCACCCCCGGGACTGCCCTTGAGCAGTTCTTC. It translates to CASSTPGTALEQFF.

The chain links TRBV28 to TRBJ2-1; perhaps TRBD1 as D (6 bases). The CDR3 loop spans 15 amino acids. Germline CDR1 is MDHEN and CDR2 is SYDVKM. The ends were cut back, 6 bases at V and 3 bases at J, with 15 bases in the middle. CDR3 DNA sequence: TGTGCCAGCAGACCCGCCGGGACATTCTACAATGAGCAGTTCTTC. Its protein is CASRPAGTFYNEQFF.

The rearrangement joins TRBV7-3 to TRBJ2-1, with 8 positions matching TRBD1. The V gene's germline CDR1 is SGHTA and CDR2 FQGTGA. The V and J ends lost 5 bases and 0 bases, in that order; junction bases with no gene match: 3. The CDR3 contains 15 residues. CDR3 DNA sequence: TGTGCCAGCAGCGATACAGGGGGCTCCTACAATGAGCAGTTCTTC. Amino acid sequence: CASSDTGGSYNEQFF.